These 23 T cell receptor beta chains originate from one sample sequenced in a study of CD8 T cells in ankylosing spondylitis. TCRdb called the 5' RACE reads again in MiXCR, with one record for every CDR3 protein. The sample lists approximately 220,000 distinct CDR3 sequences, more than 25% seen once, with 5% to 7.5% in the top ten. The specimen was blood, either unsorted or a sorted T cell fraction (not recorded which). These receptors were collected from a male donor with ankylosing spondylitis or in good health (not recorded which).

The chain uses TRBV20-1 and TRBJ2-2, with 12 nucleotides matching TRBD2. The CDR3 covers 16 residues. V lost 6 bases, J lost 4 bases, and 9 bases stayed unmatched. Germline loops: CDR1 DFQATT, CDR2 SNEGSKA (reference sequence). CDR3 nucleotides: TGCAGTGCCCGGACTAGCGGGAAACGCATCACCGGGGAGCTGTTTTTT. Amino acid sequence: CSARTSGKRITGELFF.

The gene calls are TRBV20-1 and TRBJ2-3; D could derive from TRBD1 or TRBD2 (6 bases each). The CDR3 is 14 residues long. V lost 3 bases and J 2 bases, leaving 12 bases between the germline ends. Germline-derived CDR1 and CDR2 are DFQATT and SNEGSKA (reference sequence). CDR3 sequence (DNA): TGCAGTGCTAGTGGGGGGCACGCCACAGATACGCAGTATTTT. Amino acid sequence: CSASGGHATDTQYF.

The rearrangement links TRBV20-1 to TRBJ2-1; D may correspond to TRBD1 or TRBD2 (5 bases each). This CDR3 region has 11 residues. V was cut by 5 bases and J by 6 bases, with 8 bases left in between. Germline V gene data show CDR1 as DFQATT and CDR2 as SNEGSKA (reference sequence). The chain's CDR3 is CSAPGTNEQFF. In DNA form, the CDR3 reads TGCAGTGCTCCGGGGACCAATGAGCAGTTCTTC.

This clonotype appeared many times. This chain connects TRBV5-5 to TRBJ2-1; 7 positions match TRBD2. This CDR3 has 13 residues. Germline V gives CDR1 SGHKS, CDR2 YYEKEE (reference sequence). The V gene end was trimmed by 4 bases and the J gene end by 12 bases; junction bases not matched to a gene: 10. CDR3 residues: CASSTYSGIGQFF. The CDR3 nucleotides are TGTGCCAGCAGCACCTACAGCGGGATCGGGCAGTTCTTC.

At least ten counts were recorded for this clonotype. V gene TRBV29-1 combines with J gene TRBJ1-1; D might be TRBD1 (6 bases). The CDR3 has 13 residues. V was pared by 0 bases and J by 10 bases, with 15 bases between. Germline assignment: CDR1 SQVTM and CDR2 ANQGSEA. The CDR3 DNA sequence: TGCAGCGTTGAAGAAACCCGGGGGCAGGGAGCTTTCTTT. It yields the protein CSVEETRGQGAFF.

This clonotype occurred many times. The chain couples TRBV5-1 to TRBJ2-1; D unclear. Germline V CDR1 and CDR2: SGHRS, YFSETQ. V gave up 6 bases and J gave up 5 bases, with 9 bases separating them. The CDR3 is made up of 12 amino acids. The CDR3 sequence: CASNLLNNEQFF. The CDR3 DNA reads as TGCGCCAGCAATCTCCTCAACAATGAGCAGTTCTTC.

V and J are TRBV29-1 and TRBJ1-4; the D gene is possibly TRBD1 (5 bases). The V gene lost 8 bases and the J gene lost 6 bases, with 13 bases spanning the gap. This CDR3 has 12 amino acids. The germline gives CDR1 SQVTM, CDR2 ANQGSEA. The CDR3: CSSRDRDEKLFF. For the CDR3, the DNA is TGCAGCTCCCGGGACCGAGATGAAAAACTGTTTTTT.

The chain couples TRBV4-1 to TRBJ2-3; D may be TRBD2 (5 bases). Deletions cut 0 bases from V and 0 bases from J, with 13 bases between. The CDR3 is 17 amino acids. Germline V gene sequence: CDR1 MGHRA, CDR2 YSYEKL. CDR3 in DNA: TGCGCCAGCAGCCAAGAGAGGCCAGCGGCTAGCACAGATACGCAGTATTTT. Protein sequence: CASSQERPAASTDTQYF.

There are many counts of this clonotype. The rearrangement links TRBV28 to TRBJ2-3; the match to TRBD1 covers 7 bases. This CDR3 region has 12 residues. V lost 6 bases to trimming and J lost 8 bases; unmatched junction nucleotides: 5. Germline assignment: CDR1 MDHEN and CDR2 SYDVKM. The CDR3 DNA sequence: TGTGCCAGCAGCCTTCCAGGGGGTACGCAGTATTTT. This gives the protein CASSLPGGTQYF. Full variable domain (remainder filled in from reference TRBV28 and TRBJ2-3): DVKVTQSSRYLVKRTGEKVFLECVQDMDHENMFWYRQDPGLGLRLIYFSYDVKMKEKGDIPEGYSVSREKKERFSLILESASTNQTSMYLCASSLPGGTQYFGPGTRLTVL.

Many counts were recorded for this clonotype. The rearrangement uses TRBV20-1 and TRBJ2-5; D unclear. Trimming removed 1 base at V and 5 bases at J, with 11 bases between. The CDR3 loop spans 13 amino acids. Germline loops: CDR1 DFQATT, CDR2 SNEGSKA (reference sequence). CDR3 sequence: CSARATPPETQYF. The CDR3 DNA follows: TGCAGTGCTAGAGCGACCCCCCCTGAGACCCAGTACTTC.

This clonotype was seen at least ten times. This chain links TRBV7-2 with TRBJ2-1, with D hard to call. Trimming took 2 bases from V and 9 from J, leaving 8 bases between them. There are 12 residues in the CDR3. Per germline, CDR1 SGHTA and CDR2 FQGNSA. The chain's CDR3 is CASSLTKGEQFF. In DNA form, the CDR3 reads TGTGCCAGCAGCTTAACGAAGGGTGAGCAGTTCTTC.

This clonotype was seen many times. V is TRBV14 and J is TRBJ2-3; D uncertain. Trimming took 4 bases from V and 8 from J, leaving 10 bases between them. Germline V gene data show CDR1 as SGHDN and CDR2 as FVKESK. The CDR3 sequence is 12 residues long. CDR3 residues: CASSPEWGTQYF. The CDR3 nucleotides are TGTGCCAGCAGCCCCGAGTGGGGTACGCAGTATTTT.

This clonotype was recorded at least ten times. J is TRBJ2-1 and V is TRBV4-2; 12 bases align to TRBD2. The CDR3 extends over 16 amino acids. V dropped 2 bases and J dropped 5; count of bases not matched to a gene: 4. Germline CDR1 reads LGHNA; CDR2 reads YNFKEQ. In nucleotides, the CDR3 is TGTGCCAGCAGCCAACACTCTAGCGGGAGGGACAATGAGCAGTTCTTC. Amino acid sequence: CASSQHSSGRDNEQFF.

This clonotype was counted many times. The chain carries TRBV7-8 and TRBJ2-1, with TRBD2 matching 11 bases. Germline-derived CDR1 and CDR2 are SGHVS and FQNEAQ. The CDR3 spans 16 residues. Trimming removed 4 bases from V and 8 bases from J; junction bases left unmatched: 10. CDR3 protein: CASSSLLAGEMDEQFF. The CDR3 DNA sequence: TGTGCCAGCAGCTCCCTACTAGCGGGAGAGATGGATGAGCAGTTCTTC.

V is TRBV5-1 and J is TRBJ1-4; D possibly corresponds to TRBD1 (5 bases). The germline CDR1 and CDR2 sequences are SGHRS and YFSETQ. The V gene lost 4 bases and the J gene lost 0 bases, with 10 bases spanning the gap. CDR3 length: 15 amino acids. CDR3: CASSGGDSTNEKLFF. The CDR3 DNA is TGCGCCAGCAGCGGGGGTGATTCAACTAATGAAAAACTGTTTTTT. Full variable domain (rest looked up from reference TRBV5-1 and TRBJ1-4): KAGVTQTPRYLIKTRGQQVTLSCSPISGHRSVSWYQQTPGQGLQFLFEYFSETQRNKGNFPGRFSGRQFSNSRSEMNVSTLELGDSALYLCASSGGDSTNEKLFFGSGTQLSVL.

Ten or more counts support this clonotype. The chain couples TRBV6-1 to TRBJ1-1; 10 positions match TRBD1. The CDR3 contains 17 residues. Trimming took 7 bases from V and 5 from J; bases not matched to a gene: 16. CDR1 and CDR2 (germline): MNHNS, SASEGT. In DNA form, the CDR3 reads TGTGCCAGCAAACCCAGGGCGACCGGGACAGGGGTGACTGAAGCTTTCTTT. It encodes CASKPRATGTGVTEAFF.

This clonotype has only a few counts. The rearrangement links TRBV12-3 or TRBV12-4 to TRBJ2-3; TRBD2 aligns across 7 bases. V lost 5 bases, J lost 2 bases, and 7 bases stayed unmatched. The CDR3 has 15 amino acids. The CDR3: CASSRGRGTTDTQYF. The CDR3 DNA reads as TGTGCCAGCAGTCGCGGGAGAGGCACCACAGATACGCAGTATTTT.

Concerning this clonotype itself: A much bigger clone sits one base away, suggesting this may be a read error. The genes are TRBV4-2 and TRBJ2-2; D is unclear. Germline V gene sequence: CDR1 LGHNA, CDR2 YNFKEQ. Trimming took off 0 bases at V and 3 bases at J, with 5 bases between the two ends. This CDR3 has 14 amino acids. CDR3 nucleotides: TGTGCCAGCAGCCAAGACCTTTACACCGGGGAGCTGTTTTTT. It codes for CASSQDLYTGELFF.

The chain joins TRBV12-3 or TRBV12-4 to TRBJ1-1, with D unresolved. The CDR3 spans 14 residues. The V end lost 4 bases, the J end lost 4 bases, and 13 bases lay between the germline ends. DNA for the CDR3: TGTGCCAGCAGTTCAAGCCCGACCTTCACTGAAGCTTTCTTT. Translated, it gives CASSSSPTFTEAFF.

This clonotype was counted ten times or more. CDR3 coding DNA: TGTGCCATCAGGCCTTCTAGCGGGGAAGAGACCCAGTACTTC. It is translated as CAIRPSSGEETQYF. V usage is TRBV10-3 and J usage is TRBJ2-5; 9 positions match TRBD2. Trimming removed 6 bases from V and 3 bases from J; junction bases left unmatched: 5. Germline CDR1 is ENHRY and CDR2 is SYGVKD. This CDR3 has 14 amino acids.

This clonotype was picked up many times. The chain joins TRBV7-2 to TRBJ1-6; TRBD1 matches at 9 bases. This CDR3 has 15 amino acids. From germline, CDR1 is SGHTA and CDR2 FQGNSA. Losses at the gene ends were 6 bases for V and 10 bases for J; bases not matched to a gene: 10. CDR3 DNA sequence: TGTGCCAGCAGAGAGCCGGGGACAGGGTTATCACCCCTCCACTTT. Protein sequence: CASREPGTGLSPLHF.

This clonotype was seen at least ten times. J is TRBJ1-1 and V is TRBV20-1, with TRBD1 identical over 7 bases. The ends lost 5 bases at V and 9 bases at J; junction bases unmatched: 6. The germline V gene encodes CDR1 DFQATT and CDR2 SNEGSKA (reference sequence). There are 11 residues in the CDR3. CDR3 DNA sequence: TGCAGTGCTGGCACAGGGGATAAAGCTTTCTTT. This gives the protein CSAGTGDKAFF.

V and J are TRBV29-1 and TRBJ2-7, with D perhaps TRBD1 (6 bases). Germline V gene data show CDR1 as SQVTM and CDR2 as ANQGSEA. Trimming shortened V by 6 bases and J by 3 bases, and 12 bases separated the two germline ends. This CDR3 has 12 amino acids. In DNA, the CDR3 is TGCAGCGTGATAGGACAGAGCTACGAGCAGTACTTC. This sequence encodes CSVIGQSYEQYF.